Following are 12 T cell receptor beta chains from one sample sequenced in a study of identical twins (dated by TCRdb to the mid-2010s). Library preparation employed 5' RACE. Sequencing instrument: Illumina HiSeq 2000. TCRdb passed the public sequencing reads through fastp at Q25 and MiXCR, retaining productive beta sequences. CDR3 protein duplicates are merged, each entry listing the most common genes and DNA. The sample yields about 570,000 distinct CDR3 sequences; more than 9% were counted once. The ten largest clones take up under 3% of the sample. The data also belong to a second study, concerning yellow fever vaccine responses in identical twins.

Specimen: PBMCs. These receptors were taken from a woman under 30 in good health.

This clonotype was counted a few times. The V gene is TRBV7-2, the J gene TRBJ2-1, with 10 bases lining up with TRBD2. The CDR3 has 15 residues. CDR1 and CDR2 (germline): SGHTA, FQGNSA. Trimming cost V 1 base and J 8 bases; bases outside gene matches: 5. CDR3 amino acids: CASSLVASGSDEQFF. CDR3 nucleotides: TGTGCCAGCAGCTTAGTGGCTAGCGGGAGCGATGAGCAGTTCTTC.

This clonotype was seen many times. This chain connects TRBV7-8 to TRBJ2-7; a weak D match, TRBD1 (5 bases). Trimming removed 5 bases from V and 4 bases from J, with 12 bases in between. CDR3 length equals 13 residues. Germline CDR1 and CDR2: SGHVS and FQNEAQ. CDR3 sequence: CASSPVGPYEQYF. CDR3 DNA sequence: TGTGCCAGCAGCCCGGTGGGGCCTTACGAGCAGTACTTC.

There are a few counts of this clonotype. The CDR3 is CASRQSFLPDTQYF. The CDR3 DNA reads TGTGCCAGCAGACAGTCCTTTTTACCAGATACGCAGTATTTT. The J gene is TRBJ2-3, the V gene TRBV12-3 or TRBV12-4; no clear D. This CDR3 contains 14 residues. V dropped 6 bases and J dropped 4 bases, with 14 bases sitting between them.

In its sample, this clonotype was seen once. The chain is built from TRBV18 and TRBJ2-1, with 13 bases matching TRBD2. The germline V gene has CDR1 KGHSH and CDR2 LQKENI. Trimming cost V 3 bases and J 6 bases; bases outside gene matches: 5. The CDR3 is made up of 16 amino acids. CDR3: CASSPPGLAGSNEQFF. The CDR3 region has the DNA TGTGCCAGCTCACCGCCGGGACTAGCGGGAAGCAATGAGCAGTTCTTC.

This sequence joins TRBV20-1 and TRBJ2-5; the match to TRBD2 covers 12 bases. J lost 4 bases, V lost 3 bases, and 6 bases had no gene match. Germline V gene sequence: CDR1 DFQATT, CDR2 SNEGSKA (reference sequence). This CDR3 is built from 15 residues. The CDR3 reads CSASLAGGIIETQYF. The CDR3, as DNA: TGCAGTGCTAGCCTAGCGGGAGGGATTATAGAGACCCAGTACTTC.

This clonotype has a count of ten or more. This chain uses TRBV20-1 with TRBJ2-1; D may match TRBD1 or TRBD2 (6 bases each). The germline V gene encodes CDR1 DFQATT and CDR2 SNEGSKA (reference sequence). The CDR3 is 14 residues long. The V and J ends lost 0 bases and 9 bases respectively, with 15 bases between them. The CDR3, as DNA: TGCAGTGCTAGAGAAGGGCAGGGGAGGCGTGAGCAGTTCTTC. Translating it yields CSAREGQGRREQFF.

This clonotype has ten or more counts. The chain employs TRBV6-5 and TRBJ1-3; D is unresolved. This CDR3 comprises 15 residues. Per the germline V gene, CDR1 is MNHEY and CDR2 is SVGAGI. V was cut by 5 bases and J by 0 bases, with 11 bases left in between. CDR3 in amino acids: CASSNPSDSGNTIYF. The DNA for the CDR3 is TGTGCCAGCAGTAACCCCAGTGACTCTGGAAACACCATATATTTT.

This clonotype has a count of ten or more. This rearrangement joins TRBV5-1 to TRBJ2-7, with a tentative D call TRBD1 (7 bases). The CDR3 is 14 residues long. V was shortened by 9 bases and J by 3 bases, with 19 bases between the two germline ends. Germline values: CDR1 SGHRS, CDR2 YFSETQ. For the CDR3, the DNA is TGCGCCAACGAGGTGGGGGGACAGTACTACGAGCAGTACTTC. This codes for CANEVGGQYYEQYF.

This clonotype was observed at least ten times. The V call is TRBV4-3, the J call TRBJ2-5, with 7 bases lining up with TRBD2. CDR3 length: 14 residues. The germline gives CDR1 LGHNA, CDR2 YSLEER. With 3 bases clipped from V and 13 bases from J, the junction kept 14 bases outside the gene matches. CDR3 bases: TGCGCCAGCAGCCAGGAAGGGGATGGGCCGGGAGGGTACTTC. It encodes CASSQEGDGPGGYF.

This clonotype was observed at least ten times. The chain uses TRBV24-1 and TRBJ2-2; tentative D call: TRBD2 (5 bases). V dropped 1 base and J dropped 5 bases, with 25 bases sitting between them. The germline CDR1 and CDR2 sequences are KGHDR and SFDVKD. This CDR3 has 20 amino acids. This chain's CDR3 is CATSDFRPGRVYGETGELFF. Written as DNA, the CDR3 is TGTGCCACCAGTGATTTCCGCCCCGGGCGGGTTTACGGGGAAACCGGGGAGCTGTTTTTT.

The chain has TRBV20-1 and TRBJ2-2, with D perhaps matching TRBD2 (6 bases). The CDR3 sequence is 16 residues long. CDR1 DFQATT and CDR2 SNEGSKA come from the germline V gene (reference sequence). V was trimmed by 0 bases and J by 3 bases, leaving 14 bases between them. CDR3 in amino acids: CSARDRRGGHTGELFF. Written as DNA, the CDR3 is TGCAGTGCTAGAGATCGGCGGGGAGGTCACACCGGGGAGCTGTTTTTT.

This clonotype has only a few counts. The chain has TRBV14 and TRBJ2-3; no reliable D call. Germline lookup yields CDR1 SGHDN and CDR2 FVKESK. The CDR3 runs to 14 residues. Trimming cost V 4 bases and J 1 base, with 9 bases left between them. The CDR3 sequence is CASSRNTGTDTQYF. DNA of the CDR3: TGTGCCAGCAGCCGAAACACAGGCACAGATACGCAGTATTTT.